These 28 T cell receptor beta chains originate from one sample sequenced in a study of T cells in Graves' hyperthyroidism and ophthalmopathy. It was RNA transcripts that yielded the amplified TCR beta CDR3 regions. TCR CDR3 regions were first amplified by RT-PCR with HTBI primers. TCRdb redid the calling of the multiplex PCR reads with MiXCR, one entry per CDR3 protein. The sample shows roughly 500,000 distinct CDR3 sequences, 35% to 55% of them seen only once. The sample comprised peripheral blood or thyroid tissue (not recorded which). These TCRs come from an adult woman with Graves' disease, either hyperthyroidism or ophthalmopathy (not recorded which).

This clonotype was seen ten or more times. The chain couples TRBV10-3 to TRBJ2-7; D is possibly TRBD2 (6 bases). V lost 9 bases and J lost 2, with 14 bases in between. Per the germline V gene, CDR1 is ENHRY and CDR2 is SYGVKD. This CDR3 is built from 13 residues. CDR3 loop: CAIGLANAYEQYF. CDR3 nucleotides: TGTGCCATAGGGCTAGCGAACGCCTACGAGCAGTACTTC.

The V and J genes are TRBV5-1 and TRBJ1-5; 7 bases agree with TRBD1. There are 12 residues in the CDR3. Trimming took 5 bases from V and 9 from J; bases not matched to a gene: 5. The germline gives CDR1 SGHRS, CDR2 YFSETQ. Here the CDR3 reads CASRPQGRPQHF. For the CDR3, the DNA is TGCGCCAGCAGACCACAGGGGAGGCCCCAGCATTTT.

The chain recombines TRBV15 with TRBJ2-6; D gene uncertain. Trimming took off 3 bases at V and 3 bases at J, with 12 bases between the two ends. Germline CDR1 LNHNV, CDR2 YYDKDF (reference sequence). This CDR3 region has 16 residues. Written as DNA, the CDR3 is TGTGCCACCAGCAGCGATGGGGTAATTGGGGCCAACGTCCTGACTTTC. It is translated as CATSSDGVIGANVLTF.

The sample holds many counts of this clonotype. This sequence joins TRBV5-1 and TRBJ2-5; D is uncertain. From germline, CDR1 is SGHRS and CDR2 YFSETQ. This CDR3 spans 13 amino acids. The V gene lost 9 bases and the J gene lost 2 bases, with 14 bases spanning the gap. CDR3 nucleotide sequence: TGCGCCACCTCACGTAGCAGACAAGAGACCCAGTACTTC. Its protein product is CATSRSRQETQYF.

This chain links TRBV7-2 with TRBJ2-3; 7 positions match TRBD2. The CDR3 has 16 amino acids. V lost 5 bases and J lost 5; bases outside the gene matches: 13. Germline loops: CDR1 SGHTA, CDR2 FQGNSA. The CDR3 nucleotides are TGTGCCAGCAGCCCCGGGACTACCTACGGGGGAGATACGCAGTATTTT. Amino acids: CASSPGTTYGGDTQYF.

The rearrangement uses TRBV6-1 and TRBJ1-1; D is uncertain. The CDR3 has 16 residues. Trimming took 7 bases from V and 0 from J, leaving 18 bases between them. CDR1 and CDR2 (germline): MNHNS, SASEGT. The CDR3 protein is CASTERGDGMNTEAFF. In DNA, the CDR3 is TGTGCCAGCACCGAACGGGGAGACGGAATGAACACTGAAGCTTTCTTT.

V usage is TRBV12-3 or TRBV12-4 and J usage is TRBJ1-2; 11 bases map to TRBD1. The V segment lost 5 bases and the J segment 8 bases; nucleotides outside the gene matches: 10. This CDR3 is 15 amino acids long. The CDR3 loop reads CASSPTGTGGRGYTF. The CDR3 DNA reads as TGTGCCAGCAGTCCCACCGGGACAGGGGGAAGGGGCTACACCTTC.

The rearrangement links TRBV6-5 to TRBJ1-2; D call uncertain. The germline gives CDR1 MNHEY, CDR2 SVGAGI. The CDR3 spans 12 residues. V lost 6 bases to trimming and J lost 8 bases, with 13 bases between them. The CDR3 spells CASRTGSGGYTF. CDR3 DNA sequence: TGTGCCAGCAGGACGGGGAGCGGCGGCTACACCTTC.

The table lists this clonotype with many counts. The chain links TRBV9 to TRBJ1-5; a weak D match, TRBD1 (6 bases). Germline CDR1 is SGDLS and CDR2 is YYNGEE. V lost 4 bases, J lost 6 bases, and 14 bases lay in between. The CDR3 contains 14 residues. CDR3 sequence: CASSPGGAFQPQHF. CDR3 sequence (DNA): TGTGCCAGCAGCCCCGGGGGGGCCTTTCAGCCCCAGCATTTT.

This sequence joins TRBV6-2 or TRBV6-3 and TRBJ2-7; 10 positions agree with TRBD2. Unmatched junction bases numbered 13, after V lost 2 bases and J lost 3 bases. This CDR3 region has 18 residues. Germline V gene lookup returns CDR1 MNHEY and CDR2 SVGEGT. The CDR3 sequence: CASSYKAGGPGDIYEQYF. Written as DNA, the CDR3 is TGTGCCAGCAGTTACAAAGCGGGAGGGCCTGGCGACATCTACGAGCAGTACTTC.

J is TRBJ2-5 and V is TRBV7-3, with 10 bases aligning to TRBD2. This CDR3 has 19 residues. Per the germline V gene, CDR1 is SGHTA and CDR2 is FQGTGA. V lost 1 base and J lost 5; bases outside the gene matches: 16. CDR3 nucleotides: TGTGCCAGCAGCTTAAGAGTAGCGGGAGGTCCCGGGGATTGGGAGACCCAGTACTTC. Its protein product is CASSLRVAGGPGDWETQYF.

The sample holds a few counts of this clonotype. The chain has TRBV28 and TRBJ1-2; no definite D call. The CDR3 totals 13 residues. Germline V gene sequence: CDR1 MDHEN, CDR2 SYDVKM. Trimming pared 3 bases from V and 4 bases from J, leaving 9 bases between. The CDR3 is CASSLSHSYGYTF. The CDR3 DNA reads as TGTGCCAGCAGTTTGTCCCATTCCTATGGCTACACCTTC.

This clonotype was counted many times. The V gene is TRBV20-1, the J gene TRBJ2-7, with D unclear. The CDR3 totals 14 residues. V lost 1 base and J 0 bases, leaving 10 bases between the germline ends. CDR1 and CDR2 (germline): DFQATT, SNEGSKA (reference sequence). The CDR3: CSARVQSYSYEQYF. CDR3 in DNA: TGCAGTGCTAGAGTTCAGAGCTACTCCTACGAGCAGTACTTC.

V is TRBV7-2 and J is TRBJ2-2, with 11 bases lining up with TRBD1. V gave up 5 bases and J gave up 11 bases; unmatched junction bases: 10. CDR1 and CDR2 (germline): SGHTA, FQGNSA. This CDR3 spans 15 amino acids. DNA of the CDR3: TGTGCCAGCAGCACCCGCGGGACAGGGGGTTACGAGCTGTTTTTT. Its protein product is CASSTRGTGGYELFF.

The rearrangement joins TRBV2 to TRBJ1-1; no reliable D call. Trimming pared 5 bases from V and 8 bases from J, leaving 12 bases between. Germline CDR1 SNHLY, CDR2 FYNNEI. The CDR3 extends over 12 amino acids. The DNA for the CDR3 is TGTGCCAGCAGTCCCTTAGGAAGGGAAGCTTTCTTT. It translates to CASSPLGREAFF.

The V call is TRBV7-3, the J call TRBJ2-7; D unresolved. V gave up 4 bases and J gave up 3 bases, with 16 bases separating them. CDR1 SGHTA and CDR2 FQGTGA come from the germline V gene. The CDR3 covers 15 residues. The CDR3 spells CASSSFSTGGYEQYF. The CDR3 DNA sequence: TGTGCCAGCAGCTCGTTCTCAACTGGCGGCTACGAGCAGTACTTC. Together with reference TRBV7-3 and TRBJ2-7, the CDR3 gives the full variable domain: GAGVSQTPSNKVTEKGKYVELRCDPISGHTALYWYRQSLGQGPEFLIYFQGTGAADDSGLPNDRFFAVRPEGSVSTLKIQRTERGDSAVYLCASSSFSTGGYEQYFGPGTRLTVT.

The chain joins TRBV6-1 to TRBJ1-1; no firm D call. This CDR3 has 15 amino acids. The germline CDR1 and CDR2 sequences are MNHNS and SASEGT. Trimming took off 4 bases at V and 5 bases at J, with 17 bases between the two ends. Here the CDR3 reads CASSALARGGTEAFF. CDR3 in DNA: TGTGCCAGCAGTGCCCTAGCCCGGGGAGGTACTGAAGCTTTCTTT.

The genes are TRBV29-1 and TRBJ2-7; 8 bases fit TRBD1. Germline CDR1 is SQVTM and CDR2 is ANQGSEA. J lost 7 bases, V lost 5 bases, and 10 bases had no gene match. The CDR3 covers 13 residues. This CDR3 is CSVPGTGSLEQYF. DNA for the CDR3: TGCAGCGTTCCCGGGACAGGATCGTTGGAGCAGTACTTC.

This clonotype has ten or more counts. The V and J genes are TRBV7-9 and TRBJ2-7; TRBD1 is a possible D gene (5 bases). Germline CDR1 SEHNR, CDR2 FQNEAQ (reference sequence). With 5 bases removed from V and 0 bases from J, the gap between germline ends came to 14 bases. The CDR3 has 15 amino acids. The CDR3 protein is CASSLNDRSSYEQYF. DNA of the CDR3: TGTGCCAGCAGCCTAAACGACAGATCCTCCTACGAGCAGTACTTC.

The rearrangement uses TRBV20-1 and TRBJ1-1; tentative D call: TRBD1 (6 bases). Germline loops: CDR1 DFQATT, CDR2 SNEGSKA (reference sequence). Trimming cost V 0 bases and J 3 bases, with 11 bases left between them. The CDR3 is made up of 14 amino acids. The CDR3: CSARDRRGDTEAFF. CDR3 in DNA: TGCAGTGCTAGAGATAGAAGGGGGGACACTGAAGCTTTCTTT.

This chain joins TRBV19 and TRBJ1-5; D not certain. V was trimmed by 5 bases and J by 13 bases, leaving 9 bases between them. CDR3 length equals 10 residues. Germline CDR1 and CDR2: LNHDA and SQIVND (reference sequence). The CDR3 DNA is TGTGCCAGTAGTGTATTGGCACAGCATTTT. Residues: CASSVLAQHF.

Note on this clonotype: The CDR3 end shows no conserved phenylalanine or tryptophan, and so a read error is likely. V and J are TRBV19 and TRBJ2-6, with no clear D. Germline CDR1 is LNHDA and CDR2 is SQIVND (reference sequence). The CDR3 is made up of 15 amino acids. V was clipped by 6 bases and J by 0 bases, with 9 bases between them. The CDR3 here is CASRQPSSGANVLTP. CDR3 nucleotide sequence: TGTGCCAGTAGACAGCCAAGCTCTGGGGCCAACGTCCTGACTCCA.

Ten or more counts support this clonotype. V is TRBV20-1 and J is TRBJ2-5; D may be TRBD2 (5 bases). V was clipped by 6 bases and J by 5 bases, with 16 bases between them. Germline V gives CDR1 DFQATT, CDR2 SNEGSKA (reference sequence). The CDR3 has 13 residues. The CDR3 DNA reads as TGCAGTGCGTCCGGGGTGAGAGTCGAGACCCAGTACTTC. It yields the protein CSASGVRVETQYF.

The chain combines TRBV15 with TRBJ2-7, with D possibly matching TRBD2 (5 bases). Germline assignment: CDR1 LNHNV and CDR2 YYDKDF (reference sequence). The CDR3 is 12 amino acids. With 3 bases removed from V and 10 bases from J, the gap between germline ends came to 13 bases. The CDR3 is CATSSRTEGQYF. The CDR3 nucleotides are TGTGCCACCAGCAGCCGTACTGAGGGACAGTACTTC.

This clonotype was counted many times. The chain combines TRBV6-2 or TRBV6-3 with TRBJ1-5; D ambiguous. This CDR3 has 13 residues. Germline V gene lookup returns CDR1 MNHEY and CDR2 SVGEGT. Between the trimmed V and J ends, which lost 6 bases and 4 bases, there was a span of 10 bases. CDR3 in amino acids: CASRLFGNQPQHF. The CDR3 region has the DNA TGTGCCAGCAGGCTATTCGGGAATCAGCCCCAGCATTTT.

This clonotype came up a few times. CDR3 DNA: TGTGCCATCAACGGTGGCGACGGACGCACTGAAGCTTTCTTT. It yields the protein CAINGGDGRTEAFF. The chain recombines TRBV10-3 with TRBJ1-1, with D hard to call. The CDR3 contains 14 residues. In germline, CDR1 is ENHRY, CDR2 SYGVKD. V was clipped by 7 bases and J by 4 bases, with 16 bases between them.

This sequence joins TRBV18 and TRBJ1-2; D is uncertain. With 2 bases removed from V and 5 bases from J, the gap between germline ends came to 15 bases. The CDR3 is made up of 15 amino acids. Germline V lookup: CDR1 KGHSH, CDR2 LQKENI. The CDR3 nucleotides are TGTGCCAGCTCACCAGATTTGAGGGAACCTTATGGCTACACCTTC. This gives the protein CASSPDLREPYGYTF.

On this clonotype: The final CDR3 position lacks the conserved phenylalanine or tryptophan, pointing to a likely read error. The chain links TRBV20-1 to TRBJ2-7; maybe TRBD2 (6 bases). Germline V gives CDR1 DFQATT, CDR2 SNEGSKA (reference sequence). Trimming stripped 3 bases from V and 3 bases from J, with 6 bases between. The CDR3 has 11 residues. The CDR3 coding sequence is TGCAGTGCTAGCGGGAGCTACGAGCAGTACTCC. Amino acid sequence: CSASGSYEQYS.